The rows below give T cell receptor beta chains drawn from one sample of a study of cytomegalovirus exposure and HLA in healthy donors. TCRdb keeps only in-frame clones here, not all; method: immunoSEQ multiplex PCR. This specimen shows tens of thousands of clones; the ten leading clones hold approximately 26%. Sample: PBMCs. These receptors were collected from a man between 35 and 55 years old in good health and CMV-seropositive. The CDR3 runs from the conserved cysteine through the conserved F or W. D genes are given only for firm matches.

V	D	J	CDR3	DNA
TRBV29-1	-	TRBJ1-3	CSVEVIEAGNTIYF	TGCAGCGTTGAAGTAATAGAGGCTGGAAACACCATATATTTT
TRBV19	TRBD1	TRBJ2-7	CASSIAPTGDYEQYF	TGTGCCAGTAGTATAGCTCCCACAGGGGACTACGAGCAGTACTTC
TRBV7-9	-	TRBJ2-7	CASSSSLYEQYF	TGTGCCAGCAGTTCGTCCTTGTACGAGCAGTACTTC
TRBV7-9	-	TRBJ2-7	CASSTTSYEQYF	TGTGCCAGCAGCACTACCTCCTACGAGCAGTACTTC
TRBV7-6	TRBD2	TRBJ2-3	CASSLGGLAGTDTQYF	TGTGCCAGCAGCTTAGGAGGCCTAGCGGGGACAGATACGCAGTATTTT
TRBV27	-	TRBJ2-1	CASSPGNEQFF	TGTGCCAGCAGTCCCGGCAATGAGCAGTTCTTC
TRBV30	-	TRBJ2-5	CAGLTLAEETQYF	TGTGCCGGACTCACCTTAGCGGAAGAGACCCAGTACTTC
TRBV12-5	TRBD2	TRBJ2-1	CASGRGTYNEQFF	TGTGCTAGTGGGCGGGGGACCTACAATGAGCAGTTCTTC
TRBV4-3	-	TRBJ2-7	CASSQDRLLPYEQYF	TGCGCCAGCAGCCAAGATAGACTACTCCCCTACGAGCAGTACTTC
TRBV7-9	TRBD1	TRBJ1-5	CASSDRQGEDQPQHF	TGTGCCAGCTCGGACCGACAGGGGGAAGATCAGCCCCAGCATTTT
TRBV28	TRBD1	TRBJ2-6	CASSPSRDSLGTSGANVLTF	TGTGCCAGCAGCCCAAGCCGGGACAGCCTAGGCACCTCTGGGGCCAACGTCCTGACTTTC
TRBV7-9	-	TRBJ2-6	CASSLRVSGANVLTF	TGTGCCAGCAGCCTCAGGGTCTCTGGGGCCAACGTCCTGACTTTC
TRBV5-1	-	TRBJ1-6	CASSGGENSPLHF	TGCGCCAGCAGCGGAGGTGAGAATTCACCCCTCCACTTT
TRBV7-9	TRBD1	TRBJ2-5	CASSGDPGQGTETQYF	TGTGCCAGCAGCGGAGATCCGGGACAGGGGACGGAGACCCAGTACTTC
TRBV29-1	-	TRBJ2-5	CSALAGVETQYF	TGCAGCGCCTTAGCCGGGGTGGAGACCCAGTACTTC
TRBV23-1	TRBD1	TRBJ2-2	CATGQGYAGELFF	TGCGCCACAGGACAGGGGTATGCCGGGGAGCTGTTTTTT
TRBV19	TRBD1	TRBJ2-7	CASRQTTGGKYEQYF	TGTGCCAGTAGACAAACGACAGGGGGCAAATACGAGCAGTACTTC
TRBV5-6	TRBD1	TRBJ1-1	CASSFQSGGYTEAFF	TGTGCCAGCAGCTTTCAATCAGGGGGTTACACTGAAGCTTTCTTT
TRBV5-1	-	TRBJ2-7	CASSPGSSYEQYF	TGCGCCAGCAGCCCCGGGAGCTCCTACGAGCAGTACTTC
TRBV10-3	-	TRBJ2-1	CAIEGGGAKRGFSYNEQFF	TGTGCCATAGAAGGGGGGGGCGCAAAGCGGGGCTTTTCCTACAATGAGCAGTTCTTC
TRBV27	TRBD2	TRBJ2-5	CASSPLSAGTSGRETQYF	TGTGCCAGCAGTCCCCTTTCCGCCGGGACTAGCGGGAGAGAGACCCAGTACTTC
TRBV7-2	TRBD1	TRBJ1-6	CASSFVGQIRTPLHF	TGTGCCAGCAGCTTCGTGGGACAGATAAGGACACCCCTCCACTTT
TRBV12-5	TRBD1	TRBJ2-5	CASGTGARGETQYF	TGTGCTAGTGGAACAGGGGCACGGGGAGAGACCCAGTACTTC
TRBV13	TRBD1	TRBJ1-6	CASSLQGVSNSPLHF	TGTGCCAGCAGCTTGCAGGGGGTTTCAAATTCACCCCTCCACTTT
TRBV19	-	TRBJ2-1	CASSRPSDFYNEQFF	TGTGCCAGTAGCCGCCCTAGCGACTTTTACAATGAGCAGTTCTTC
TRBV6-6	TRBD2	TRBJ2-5	CASSRLGGETQYF	TGTGCCAGCAGTCGCCTGGGGGGGGAGACCCAGTACTTC
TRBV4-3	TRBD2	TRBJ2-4	CASSPGSGGTSKNIQYF	TGCGCCAGCAGCCCGGGGAGCGGGGGGACGTCCAAAAACATTCAGTACTTC
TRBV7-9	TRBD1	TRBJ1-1	CASSLQGGNTEAFF	TGTGCCAGCAGCCTCCAGGGGGGAAACACTGAAGCTTTCTTT
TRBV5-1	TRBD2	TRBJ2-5	CASSQGLVLETQYF	TGCGCCAGCAGCCAAGGACTAGTCCTCGAGACCCAGTACTTC
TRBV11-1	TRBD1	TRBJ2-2	CASSYRGRTGELFF	TGTGCCAGCAGCTACAGGGGGCGCACCGGGGAGCTGTTTTTT
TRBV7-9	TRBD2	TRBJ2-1	CASSLTGGGFNEQFF	TGTGCCAGCAGCTTGACGGGCGGGGGGTTTAATGAGCAGTTCTTC
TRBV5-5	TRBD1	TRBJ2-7	CASSPGRDSLGDEQYF	TGTGCCAGCAGCCCCGGACGGGACAGCCTAGGGGACGAGCAGTACTTC
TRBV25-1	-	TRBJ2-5	CASSDAYRAYQETQYF	TGTGCCAGCAGTGACGCTTACAGGGCCTACCAAGAGACCCAGTACTTC
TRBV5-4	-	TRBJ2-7	CASSFGRTGDYEQYF	TGTGCCAGCAGCTTCGGCAGAACGGGTGACTACGAGCAGTACTTC
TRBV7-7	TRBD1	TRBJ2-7	CASSPPGGEQYF	TGTGCCAGCAGCCCTCCAGGGGGCGAGCAGTACTTC
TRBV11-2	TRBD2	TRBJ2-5	CASSTASGRGRETQYF	TGTGCCAGCAGCACGGCTAGCGGGAGGGGCAGGGAGACCCAGTACTTC
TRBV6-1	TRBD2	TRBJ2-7	CASSGRLAGVSPLSSYEQYF	TGTGCCAGCAGTGGACGACTAGCGGGGGTTTCCCCTTTAAGCTCCTACGAGCAGTACTTC
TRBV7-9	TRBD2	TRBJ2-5	CASSPWGGAGETQYF	TGTGCCAGCAGCCCGTGGGGGGGTGCGGGAGAGACCCAGTACTTC
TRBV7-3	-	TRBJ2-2	CASSLTGELFF	TGTGCCAGCAGTCTCACCGGGGAGCTGTTTTTT
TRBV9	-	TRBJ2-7	CASSVGGQGPYF	TGTGCCAGCAGCGTAGGTGGGCAGGGTCCGTACTTC
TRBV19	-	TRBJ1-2	CASSRSTRVGGYTF	TGTGCCAGTAGCCGGTCGACGAGGGTAGGTGGCTACACCTTC
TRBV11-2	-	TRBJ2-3	CASSLDGSRDSGYF	TGTGCCAGCAGCTTAGATGGGTCCCGGGACTCGGGGTATTTT
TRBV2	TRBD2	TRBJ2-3	CASSEGLRTSGGHTDTQYF	TGTGCCAGCAGTGAGGGTCTGCGGACTAGCGGGGGGCACACAGATACGCAGTATTTT
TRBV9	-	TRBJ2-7	CASSVESNREQYF	TGTGCCAGCAGCGTAGAGAGCAATCGGGAGCAGTACTTC
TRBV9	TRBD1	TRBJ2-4	CASSVATGKNIQYF	TGTGCCAGCAGCGTAGCGACAGGGAAAAACATTCAGTACTTC
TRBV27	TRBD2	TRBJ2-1	CASTGTSGKGEQFF	TGTGCCAGCACCGGGACTAGCGGGAAAGGTGAGCAGTTCTTC
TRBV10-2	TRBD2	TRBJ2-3	CASSDASGADTQYF	TGCGCCAGCAGTGATGCTAGCGGGGCAGATACGCAGTATTTT
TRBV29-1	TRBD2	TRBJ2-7	CSVGEIAGARSYEQYF	TGCAGCGTTGGGGAAATAGCGGGAGCGAGATCCTACGAGCAGTACTTC
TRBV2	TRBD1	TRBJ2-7	CASSRDRGYEQYF	TGTGCCAGCAGCCGGGACAGGGGATACGAGCAGTACTTC
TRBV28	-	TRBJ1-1	CASTLGGQNTEAFF	TGTGCCAGCACCTTGGGGGGGCAGAACACTGAAGCTTTCTTT
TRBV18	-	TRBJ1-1	CASSSYWAMNTEAFF	TGTGCCAGCTCATCCTACTGGGCTATGAACACTGAAGCTTTCTTT
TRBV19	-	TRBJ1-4	CASSTRPWGANEKLFF	TGTGCCAGTTCGACTCGCCCCTGGGGGGCTAATGAAAAACTGTTTTTT
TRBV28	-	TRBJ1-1	CASKGIEAFF	TGTGCCAGCAAGGGGATTGAAGCTTTCTTT
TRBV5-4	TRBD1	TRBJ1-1	CASSFSTGGNTEAFF	TGTGCCAGCAGCTTTTCTACAGGGGGGAACACTGAAGCTTTCTTT